A selection of T cell receptor beta chains follows, all from one sample in a study of OX40 agonist ivuxolimab in advanced cancers. TCRdb's copy holds only in-frame clones and misses some; the assay was immunoSEQ multiplex PCR. The sample holds more than 25,000 clones, around four fifths seen once. The sequenced sample was CD4+ or CD8+ T cells sorted from blood, obtained in a trial of the OX40 agonist ivuxolimab. Receptor source: an adult with an advanced solid tumor such as melanoma, head and neck, liver or kidney cancer. Both conserved end residues are part of each CDR3. Fields, in order: clone size, J gene, D gene, V gene, CDR3 protein, CDR3 DNA. A D gene is named only where the DNA matches it firmly. Clone size is not always given. Where it is, it says once, few, many or a class for expanded clones.

NA	TRBJ2-1	NA	TRBV27	CASSFLLPNNEQFF	TGTGCCAGCAGTTTTTTGTTGCCCAACAATGAGCAGTTCTTC
NA	TRBJ2-3	NA	TRBV29-1	CSVNVERTDTQYF	TGCAGCGTTAACGTAGAGCGAACAGATACGCAGTATTTT
NA	TRBJ1-2	NA	TRBV11-2	CASSFSLGCTF	TGTGCCAGCAGCTTTTCCCTAGGGTGCACCTTC
few	TRBJ2-3	NA	TRBV2	CASSEVGDTQYF	TGTGCCAGCAGTGAAGTAGGAGATACGCAGTATTTT
NA	TRBJ2-3	TRBD2	TRBV11-3	CASSQKRDWLDTQYF	TGTGCCAGCAGCCAGAAGCGGGATTGGTTGGATACGCAGTATTTT
NA	TRBJ2-1	TRBD2	TRBV9	CASSVTSRIIEQFF	TGTGCCAGCAGCGTGACTAGCAGGATTATCGAGCAGTTCTTC
NA	TRBJ2-7	NA	TRBV11-2	CASSKSPGVEQYF	TGTGCCAGCAGCAAGAGCCCCGGGGTCGAGCAGTACTTC
once	TRBJ2-3	NA	TRBV7-8	CASSLDGRDTQYF	TGTGCCAGCAGCTTAGATGGAAGAGATACGCAGTATTTT
NA	TRBJ2-4	TRBD1	TRBV7-7	CASSDTTGGDWLLAKNIQYF	TGTGCCAGCAGCGACACAACAGGGGGCGATTGGCTATTAGCCAAAAACATTCAGTACTTC
once	TRBJ1-3	NA	TRBV7-8	CASSLNRDWNGNTIYF	TGTGCCAGCAGCTTGAACCGGGACTGGAACGGAAACACCATATATTTT
NA	TRBJ1-3	NA	TRBV14	CASSQEETYGGLLGNTIYF	TGTGCCAGCAGCCAAGAGGAGACATACGGGGGCTTACTAGGAAACACCATATATTTT
NA	TRBJ2-7	TRBD2	TRBV9	CASSDSGTTYEQYF	TGTGCCAGCAGCGACTCCGGGACTACCTACGAGCAGTACTTC
NA	TRBJ1-4	TRBD1	TRBV27	CASKTGGGTNEKLFF	TGTGCCAGCAAAACAGGGGGGGGAACTAATGAAAAACTGTTTTTT
NA	TRBJ2-1	NA	TRBV11-3	CASREMGRHNEQFF	TGTGCCAGCAGAGAAATGGGACGGCACAATGAGCAGTTCTTC
NA	TRBJ1-5	TRBD1	TRBV4-2	CASSQNSPRGLSNQPQHF	TGTGCCAGCAGCCAAAATTCTCCCAGGGGGTTGAGCAATCAGCCCCAGCATTTT
NA	TRBJ1-5	NA	TRBV6-1	CASSSGISNQPQHF	TGTGCCAGCAGTTCAGGTATTAGCAATCAGCCCCAGCATTTT
NA	TRBJ2-7	TRBD1	TRBV11-2	CASSFPRTGGNYEQYF	TGTGCCAGCAGCTTCCCCCGGACAGGGGGGAACTACGAGCAGTACTTC
NA	TRBJ2-7	NA	TRBV28	CASSSSYGVLYEQYF	TGTGCCAGCAGTTCCAGCTATGGAGTTCTTTACGAGCAGTACTTC
NA	TRBJ2-2	TRBD1	TRBV6-5	CATTGVETGELFF	TGTGCCACCACAGGGGTGGAGACCGGGGAGCTGTTTTTT
NA	TRBJ2-1	NA	TRBV6-5	CASSYGRAYNEQFF	TGTGCCAGCAGTTACGGGCGAGCCTACAATGAGCAGTTCTTC
once	TRBJ2-3	NA	TRBV7-9	CASSAPGPRHFRAPNTQYF	TGTGCCAGCAGCGCTCCGGGACCAAGGCATTTTCGGGCCCCTAATACGCAGTATTTT
NA	TRBJ2-7	NA	TRBV9	CASSVALASEQYF	TGTGCCAGCAGCGTAGCGCTAGCGAGCGAGCAGTACTTC
NA	TRBJ2-2	TRBD1	TRBV7-2	CASSPDRDTEDTGELFF	TGTGCCAGCAGCCCCGACAGGGATACCGAGGACACCGGGGAGCTGTTTTTT
once	TRBJ2-7	TRBD1	TRBV6-1	CASSGLGVRQGIYEQYF	TGTGCCAGCAGTGGCCTCGGTGTGCGACAGGGCATCTACGAGCAGTACTTC
NA	TRBJ2-4	NA	TRBV2	CASRTDPNPKNIQYF	TGTGCCAGCAGGACTGACCCCAACCCCAAAAACATTCAGTACTTC
NA	TRBJ2-7	NA	TRBV28	CASSSRPGYEQYF	TGTGCCAGCAGTTCCCGGCCCGGGTACGAGCAGTACTTC
once	TRBJ2-1	TRBD2	TRBV9	CASRQAGDNEQFF	TGTGCCAGCAGGCAAGCGGGAGACAATGAGCAGTTCTTC
NA	TRBJ1-2	NA	TRBV28	CASSLIREDYGYTF	TGTGCCAGCAGTTTGATTAGGGAGGACTATGGCTACACCTTC
NA	TRBJ1-2	NA	TRBV20-1	CSASYYGYTF	TGCAGTGCTAGCTACTATGGCTACACCTTC
NA	TRBJ1-6	NA	TRBV28	CASGGLARNSPLHF	TGTGCCAGCGGTGGCTTGGCTCGTAATTCACCCCTCCACTTT
NA	TRBJ2-1	NA	TRBV7-2	CASSLGVGAYNEQFF	TGTGCCAGCAGCTTAGGGGTGGGAGCCTACAATGAGCAGTTCTTC
NA	TRBJ1-2	NA	TRBV19	CASSISGPGYTF	TGTGCCAGTAGTATTTCAGGGCCCGGCTACACCTTC
NA	TRBJ2-5	NA	TRBV6-6	CASSYSSETQYF	TGTGCCAGCAGTTACTCGTCGGAGACCCAGTACTTC
NA	TRBJ1-5	NA	TRBV6-5	CASGLGGYLHF	TGTGCCAGCGGCCTGGGAGGGTACCTTCATTTT
NA	TRBJ2-7	TRBD1	TRBV4-1	CASSPRQGPYEQYF	TGCGCCAGCAGCCCCCGACAGGGGCCCTACGAGCAGTACTTC
NA	TRBJ2-5	NA	TRBV9	CASSGRAASTTQYF	TGTGCCAGCAGCGGGAGGGCCGCATCCACGACCCAGTACTTC
NA	TRBJ2-7	TRBD2	TRBV5-1	CASSTRLAPFNEQYF	TGCGCCAGCAGCACCCGACTAGCGCCCTTCAACGAGCAGTACTTC
few	TRBJ2-7	NA	TRBV9	CASSVEDGTYEQYF	TGTGCCAGCAGCGTAGAAGACGGGACCTACGAGCAGTACTTC
NA	TRBJ1-5	NA	TRBV4-1	CASSQGRNSNQPQHF	TGCGCCAGCAGCCAGGGGAGGAATAGCAATCAGCCCCAGCATTTT
NA	TRBJ2-7	TRBD1	TRBV7-6	CASSGQGPEQYF	TGTGCCAGCAGCGGACAGGGCCCCGAGCAGTACTTC
once	TRBJ1-2	TRBD1	TRBV27	CASSFGGGTPGGYTF	TGTGCCAGCAGTTTTGGAGGGGGCACCCCCGGTGGCTACACCTTC
few	TRBJ1-1	NA	TRBV10-3	CAISAFSTEAFF	TGTGCCATCAGTGCCTTTAGCACTGAAGCTTTCTTT
NA	TRBJ1-5	NA	TRBV9	CASSAQGGNQPQHF	TGTGCCAGCAGCGCACAGGGTGGCAATCAGCCCCAGCATTTT
NA	TRBJ2-1	TRBD1	TRBV19	CASSMWGDRGLEQFF	TGTGCCAGTAGTATGTGGGGGGACAGGGGGCTGGAGCAGTTCTTC
NA	TRBJ2-4	TRBD1	TRBV2	CASSGQTGDSLPLAKNIQYF	TGTGCCAGCAGTGGCCAGACAGGGGATTCGCTACCCTTAGCCAAAAACATTCAGTACTTC
NA	TRBJ2-2	NA	TRBV6-4	CASSDSIRVNTGELFF	TGTGCCAGCAGTGACTCGATCAGGGTGAACACCGGGGAGCTGTTTTTT
NA	TRBJ1-3	NA	TRBV5-1	CASSYDRRHGNTIYF	TGCGCCAGCAGCTATGACAGGAGGCATGGAAACACCATATATTTT
NA	TRBJ1-4	TRBD1	TRBV15	CATSSDRGGNEKLFF	TGTGCCACCAGCTCAGACAGGGGCGGTAATGAAAAACTGTTTTTT